Sequencing of this T cell receptor (beta chain) was carried out in a study of blood T cell repertoires in COVID-19. Original analysis: From reference gene primer amplification, estimates of nucleated cell counts were derived. Libraries were prepared by immunoSEQ multiplex PCR; TCRdb keeps only in-frame clonotypes and omits some of them. From that table come the V and J calls and clone size; the DNA was used to work out D and trimming. Of roughly 250,000 clones listed, 80% to 85% are singletons. Germline V CDR1 and CDR2: SGHNT, YENEEA. This CDR3 spans 16 amino acids. J gave up 0 bases and V 5 bases, and 3 bases lay outside the gene matches. The Seattle patients joined while their infection was active and were tracked longitudinally afterward.

Material: peripheral blood. The chain links TRBV11-3 to TRBJ2-5, with TRBD2 matching over 13 bases. This receptor was obtained from a person aged 70 to 85 with COVID-19, enrolled during active disease. The DNA for the CDR3 is TGTGCCAGCAGCACCGGGACTAGCGGGGACCAAGAGACCCAGTACTTC. It encodes CASSTGTSGDQETQYF.